The 21 T cell receptor beta chains in this list originate from one sample, sequenced in a study of blood T cells in healthy people across ages. For the second PCR, which ran for roughly 7 to 11 cycles, a sample-barcoded 5' primer and a J-beta primer mix were used. In TCRdb, the 5' RACE reads were re-called with MiXCR into one record per CDR3 protein. Here the sample spans 1.5 million to 2 million distinct CDR3 sequences, around 48% being singletons. The specimen sequenced was blood. These receptors were collected from a woman aged 40 to 50 in good health.

The J gene is TRBJ2-6, the V gene TRBV20-1; 9 bases match TRBD1. Germline CDR1 DFQATT, CDR2 SNEGSKA (reference sequence). CDR3 length: 16 residues. This CDR3 reads CSARDRALTGANVLTF. In nucleotides, the CDR3 is TGCAGCGCCCGGGACAGGGCACTAACTGGGGCCAACGTCCTGACTTTC.

The sample holds a few counts of this clonotype. The chain uses TRBV7-8 and TRBJ1-2; 7 bases are a match to TRBD1. V was pared by 0 bases and J by 6 bases, with 7 bases of the junction left unmatched. The CDR3 covers 15 residues. Germline CDR1 and CDR2: SGHVS and FQNEAQ. CDR3 DNA: TGTGCCAGCAGCTTAGCTCCAGACAGGGTAGATGGCTACACCTTC. It translates to CASSLAPDRVDGYTF.

V usage is TRBV12-3 or TRBV12-4 and J usage is TRBJ1-2; D gene ambiguous. V gave up 3 bases and J gave up 8 bases, with 13 bases separating them. The CDR3 extends over 13 amino acids. The CDR3, as DNA: TGTGCCAGCAGTTTGGGTGTTTCTAGGGGCTACACCTTC. This translates into CASSLGVSRGYTF.

This chain joins TRBV6-5 and TRBJ1-2; D perhaps matches TRBD1 (6 bases). Germline values: CDR1 MNHEY, CDR2 SVGAGI. This CDR3 has 17 amino acids. Deletions cut 4 bases from V and 1 base from J, with 19 bases between. The CDR3 DNA sequence: TGTGCCAGCAGTTCACCGGGGGCAGTCTCCCGTAACTATGGCTACACCTTC. It encodes CASSSPGAVSRNYGYTF.

This clonotype has just one count. This chain joins TRBV20-1 and TRBJ1-1; D is unresolved. The V gene lost 6 bases and the J gene lost 1 base, with 12 bases spanning the gap. The CDR3 extends over 13 amino acids. The germline V gene encodes CDR1 DFQATT and CDR2 SNEGSKA (reference sequence). The CDR3 DNA follows: TGCAGTGCCCCACGGGGTCCGAACACTGAAGCTTTCTTT. Protein sequence: CSAPRGPNTEAFF.

This chain connects TRBV4-2 to TRBJ2-5; D is perhaps TRBD1 (5 bases). Trimming removed 0 bases at V and 5 bases at J, with 13 bases between. There are 15 residues in the CDR3. Germline V gene lookup returns CDR1 LGHNA and CDR2 YNFKEQ. The CDR3 nucleotides read TGTGCCAGCAGCCAAGATATAAACAGGCCTGAGACCCAGTACTTC. This encodes CASSQDINRPETQYF.

The V and J genes are TRBV4-2 and TRBJ2-3, with 14 bases identical to TRBD2. Germline V gene data show CDR1 as LGHNA and CDR2 as YNFKEQ. The CDR3 runs 18 residues. Trimming took 2 bases from V and 4 from J; bases not matched to a gene: 8. For the CDR3, the DNA is TGTGCCAGCAGCCAATCCGGACTAGCGGGGGGCTACGCAGATACGCAGTATTTT. This encodes CASSQSGLAGGYADTQYF.

The chain recombines TRBV20-1 with TRBJ1-4; no clear D gene. Trimming cost V 5 bases and J 7 bases, with 17 bases left between them. Germline CDR1 is DFQATT and CDR2 is SNEGSKA (reference sequence). CDR3 size: 14 residues. DNA for the CDR3: TGCAGTGCTGCGGTAGTGAGAAGCGGTGAAAAACTGTTTTTT. Amino acids: CSAAVVRSGEKLFF.

V usage is TRBV28 and J usage is TRBJ2-5; the D gene is possibly TRBD1 (7 bases). The CDR3 extends over 12 amino acids. The V gene lost 6 bases and the J gene lost 6 bases, with 11 bases spanning the gap. The germline V gene encodes CDR1 MDHEN and CDR2 SYDVKM. Here the CDR3 reads CASRRDSQTQYF. CDR3 in DNA: TGTGCCAGCAGGCGGGACAGCCAGACCCAGTACTTC.

V usage is TRBV7-3 and J usage is TRBJ2-1, with TRBD2 matching 8 bases. The germline V gene has CDR1 SGHTA and CDR2 FQGTGA. Unmatched junction bases numbered 5, after V lost 4 bases and J lost 9 bases. The CDR3 has 13 residues. The CDR3 spells CASSSRGGPEQFF. The CDR3 DNA follows: TGTGCCAGCAGCTCTCGGGGGGGCCCTGAGCAGTTCTTC.

This clonotype was counted only a few times. V usage is TRBV6-5 and J usage is TRBJ2-3; D is possibly TRBD1 (5 bases). The CDR3 totals 14 residues. The V gene lost 6 bases and the J gene lost 2 bases, with 12 bases spanning the gap. Germline CDR1 MNHEY, CDR2 SVGAGI. CDR3: CASRPGYLTDTQYF. CDR3 nucleotide sequence: TGTGCCAGCAGGCCAGGGTATCTCACAGATACGCAGTATTTT.

This clonotype was observed a few times. The chain recombines TRBV7-9 with TRBJ2-5; TRBD1 matches at 8 bases. There are 17 residues in the CDR3. Germline trimming cut 4 bases from V and 4 bases from J; bases unmatched to any gene: 14. From germline, CDR1 is SEHNR and CDR2 FQNEAQ (reference sequence). The CDR3 DNA reads as TGTGCCAGCAGCTCCGGCCTTGACAGGGGAGGTTTAGAGACCCAGTACTTC. Translated, it gives CASSSGLDRGGLETQYF. Looking up the rest from reference TRBV7-9 and TRBJ2-5 gives the full variable domain: DTGVSQNPRHKITKRGQNVTFRCDPISEHNRLYWYRQTLGQGPEFLTYFQNEAQLEKSRLLSDRFSAERPKGSFSTLEIQRTEQGDSAMYLCASSSGLDRGGLETQYFGPGTRLLVL.

The chain links TRBV28 to TRBJ2-5; tentative D call: TRBD2 (5 bases). V gave up 5 bases and J gave up 3 bases, with 13 bases separating them. Germline V gene lookup returns CDR1 MDHEN and CDR2 SYDVKM. This CDR3 has 14 residues. The CDR3 DNA reads as TGTGCCAGCAGTCACAAGCCCGGGGAAGAGACCCAGTACTTC. It codes for CASSHKPGEETQYF.

The chain joins TRBV4-1 to TRBJ2-1, with TRBD2 identical over 10 bases. Germline CDR1 MGHRA, CDR2 YSYEKL. The CDR3 has 16 amino acids. Trimming removed 0 bases from V and 3 bases from J; junction bases left unmatched: 2. The CDR3 spells CASSQDPSGGYNEQFF. The CDR3 DNA reads TGCGCCAGCAGCCAAGATCCTAGCGGGGGCTACAATGAGCAGTTCTTC.

This clonotype was seen only once. CDR3 loop: CASSYGGQGLHF. The CDR3 DNA follows: TGTGCCAGCAGTTACGGAGGACAGGGTCTCCACTTT. This chain connects TRBV6-6 to TRBJ1-6, with 8 bases aligning to TRBD1. This CDR3 comprises 12 residues. With 2 bases clipped from V and 16 bases from J, the junction kept 4 bases outside the gene matches. The germline CDR1 and CDR2 sequences are MNHNY and SVGAGI (reference sequence).

CDR3 nucleotides: TGCGCCAGCAGCTTGGCGGGACAGGGGATGAATGAGCAGTTCTTC. Translated: CASSLAGQGMNEQFF. V is TRBV5-1 and J is TRBJ2-1, with 10 nucleotides matching TRBD1. The V segment lost 0 bases and the J segment 7 bases; nucleotides outside the gene matches: 4. The CDR3 loop spans 15 amino acids. CDR1 and CDR2 (germline): SGHRS, YFSETQ.

In regard to this clonotype: The junction departs from germline at one end; a sequencing error may be responsible. The rearrangement uses TRBV29-1 and TRBJ2-5; TRBD1 matches at 9 bases. The V gene's germline CDR1 is SQVTM and CDR2 ANQGSEA. The CDR3 totals 12 residues. CDR3 region: CSGRQGGETPYF. DNA for the CDR3: TGCAGCGGCAGACAGGGGGGAGAGACCCCGTACTTC.

This clonotype has more than one count but fewer than ten. The gene calls are TRBV6-2 or TRBV6-3 and TRBJ2-5, with 7 bases fitting TRBD1. Germline V gene sequence: CDR1 MNHEY, CDR2 SVGEGT. The CDR3 covers 15 residues. Unmatched junction bases numbered 9, after V lost 6 bases and J lost 2 bases. The CDR3 reads CASSPRQGKQETQYF. The CDR3 bases are TGTGCCAGCAGCCCCCGACAGGGTAAACAAGAGACCCAGTACTTC.

This clonotype was seen a few times. This rearrangement joins TRBV7-2 to TRBJ2-5, with TRBD2 matching over 9 bases. Germline V gene sequence: CDR1 SGHTA, CDR2 FQGNSA. This CDR3 is 16 amino acids long. V shed 4 bases and J 4 bases; nucleotides not matched to a gene: 10. In DNA, the CDR3 is TGTGCCAGCAGCTCCGATAGCGGGGGAGGAGGAGAGACCCAGTACTTC. It yields the protein CASSSDSGGGGETQYF. Full variable domain (remainder filled in from reference TRBV7-2 and TRBJ2-5): GAGVSQSPSNKVTEKGKDVELRCDPISGHTALYWYRQSLGQGLEFLIYFQGNSAPDKSGLPSDRFSAERTGGSVSTLTIQRTQQEDSAVYLCASSSDSGGGGETQYFGPGTRLLVL.

This clonotype came up a few times. In nucleotides, the CDR3 is TGTGCCAGCAGTTCACAGGGACGCACAGATACGCAGTATTTT. Translation: CASSSQGRTDTQYF. The rearrangement uses TRBV6-2 or TRBV6-3 and TRBJ2-3; the D gene is possibly TRBD1 (6 bases). The CDR3 covers 14 residues. Looked up from germline, CDR1 is MNHEY and CDR2 is SVGEGT. V was cut by 4 bases and J by 1 base, with 9 bases left in between.

This clonotype was counted ten times or more. The chain has TRBV7-2 and TRBJ2-1, with a possible D match to TRBD1 (6 bases). The CDR3 covers 17 residues. V was trimmed by 3 bases and J by 0 bases, leaving 15 bases between them. CDR1 is SGHTA and CDR2 is FQGNSA in the germline V gene. For the CDR3, the DNA is TGTGCCAGCAGCTTTCGAGGGGGAGCTAGCTCCTACAATGAGCAGTTCTTC. Its translation: CASSFRGGASSYNEQFF.